Following are 27 T cell receptor beta chains from one sample sequenced in a study of cytomegalovirus exposure and HLA in healthy donors (dated by TCRdb to 2016 to 2017). Library preparation used the immunoSEQ multiplex PCR assay. TCRdb's version of the immuneACCESS table is confined to in-frame rearrangements and falls short of the full clone set. An unresolved V gene accounts for under half of the shortfall where checked; the remainder is of unknown origin. This sample comprises about 280,000 clones, around 89% of them detected only once. The ten largest clones add up to about 0.9% of the sample. The specimen sequenced was PBMCs. These receptors all come from a woman between 18 and 29 years old in good health and CMV-seronegative.

This chain joins TRBV28 and TRBJ1-2; TRBD1 matches 9 bases. The CDR3 spans 16 residues. Germline V gives CDR1 MDHEN, CDR2 SYDVKM. Trimming at V came to 3 bases and at J to 5 bases, leaving 10 bases not matched to a gene. The CDR3 sequence: CASSFLPGQGLYGYTF. In DNA, the CDR3 is TGTGCCAGCAGTTTCTTACCGGGACAGGGCCTTTATGGCTACACCTTC.

The chain employs TRBV9 and TRBJ2-7; TRBD2 might be the D (7 bases). V was clipped by 3 bases and J by 0 bases, with 19 bases between them. CDR1 SGDLS and CDR2 YYNGEE come from the germline V gene. The CDR3 has 17 amino acids. This CDR3 is CASSAAGAGHDSYEQYF. Written as DNA, the CDR3 is TGTGCCAGCAGCGCCGCGGGAGCGGGACATGACTCCTACGAGCAGTACTTC.

This clone was recorded a few times. The genes are TRBV10-3 and TRBJ2-7; 7 nucleotides match TRBD1. CDR3 length: 15 amino acids. With V trimmed by 0 bases and J by 6 bases, 8 bases remained unmatched. Germline CDR1 and CDR2: ENHRY and SYGVKD. CDR3: CAISESRGGEGEQYF. DNA of the CDR3: TGTGCCATCAGTGAGTCAAGAGGGGGCGAGGGCGAGCAGTACTTC.

J is TRBJ2-1 and V is TRBV6-4, with D possibly TRBD1 on 6 matching bases. The CDR3 is 16 amino acids. From germline, CDR1 is MRHNA and CDR2 SNTAGT. The V and J ends lost 0 bases and 3 bases respectively, with 12 bases between them. The CDR3 nucleotides are TGTGCCAGCAGTGACTCGACGATAGGGGGCTACAATGAGCAGTTCTTC. Translating it yields CASSDSTIGGYNEQFF.

V and J are TRBV9 and TRBJ2-1; D not certain. The CDR3 consists of 13 residues. With 4 bases removed from V and 5 bases from J, the gap between germline ends came to 10 bases. Germline lookup yields CDR1 SGDLS and CDR2 YYNGEE. In DNA, the CDR3 is TGTGCCAGCAGCAACATCCTTAACAATGAGCAGTTCTTC. Translation: CASSNILNNEQFF.

The gene calls are TRBV28 and TRBJ2-2, with 11 bases identical to TRBD2. There are 14 residues in the CDR3. V lost 10 bases to trimming and J lost 6 bases; unmatched junction nucleotides: 7. The germline V gene encodes CDR1 MDHEN and CDR2 SYDVKM. The CDR3 DNA is TGTGCCACCGCCGGACTAGCGGGTGCCGGGGAGCTGTTTTTT. Encoded protein: CATAGLAGAGELFF.

The chain couples TRBV15 to TRBJ2-6, with D maybe TRBD1 (5 bases). From germline, CDR1 is LNHNV and CDR2 YYDKDF (reference sequence). The CDR3 spans 16 residues. V gave up 5 bases and J gave up 2 bases, with 13 bases separating them. The CDR3 protein is CATSYPPGPGANVLTF. As DNA, the CDR3 is TGTGCCACCAGCTACCCCCCAGGGCCTGGGGCCAACGTCCTGACTTTC.

V is TRBV19 and J is TRBJ1-1; 9 bases map to TRBD1. The ends lost 5 bases at V and 11 bases at J; junction bases unmatched: 3. Germline assignment: CDR1 LNHDA and CDR2 SQIVND (reference sequence). This CDR3 is 11 amino acids long. This CDR3 is CASSLGQGAFF. DNA of the CDR3: TGTGCCAGTAGTCTGGGACAGGGCGCTTTCTTT.

The chain carries TRBV5-6 and TRBJ1-1; 8 positions match TRBD1. After removal of 6 bases from V and 5 bases from J, the junction contained 21 bases not matched to a gene. The germline gives CDR1 SGHDT, CDR2 YYEEEE. The CDR3 totals 18 residues. The CDR3: CASTDGFRGLVGWTEAFF. CDR3 nucleotide sequence: TGTGCCAGCACTGATGGGTTCAGGGGGCTTGTCGGTTGGACTGAAGCTTTCTTT.

This rearrangement joins TRBV5-8 to TRBJ1-5, with 10 bases aligning to TRBD1. Germline trimming cut 3 bases from V and 7 bases from J; bases unmatched to any gene: 7. CDR3 size: 15 residues. From germline, CDR1 is SGHTS and CDR2 YDEGEE. The CDR3 region has the DNA TGTGCCAGCAGCTGGGGGACAGGGGTGGGCCAGCCCCAGCATTTT. This encodes CASSWGTGVGQPQHF.

On this clone itself: Relative to the germline gene, one junction end is altered; a read error may explain this. The chain is built from TRBV5-1 and TRBJ2-1; 13 positions match TRBD2. The germline gives CDR1 SGHRS, CDR2 YFSETQ. The CDR3 is 13 amino acids. CDR3 DNA: TGCGCCAGCAGCTTGCGTACTAGCGGGAGGGTGGTCTTC. Its protein is CASSLRTSGRVVF. Using reference TRBV5-1 and TRBJ2-1 for the parts outside the CDR3, the full variable domain is KAGVTQTPRYLIKTRGQQVTLSCSPISGHRSVSWYQQTPGQGLQFLFEYFSETQRNKGNFPGRFSGRQFSNSRSEMNVSTLELGDSALYLCASSLRTSGRVVFGPGTRLTVL.

The chain couples TRBV28 to TRBJ1-5; no definite D call. Germline-derived CDR1 and CDR2 are MDHEN and SYDVKM. Trimming cost V 7 bases and J 2 bases, with 12 bases left between them. This CDR3 comprises 14 residues. CDR3 nucleotide sequence: TGTGCCAGCAAGATCCTAGGTGGCAATCAGCCCCAGCATTTT. Its translation: CASKILGGNQPQHF.

The chain has TRBV7-2 and TRBJ2-1; 12 bases line up with TRBD2. Germline CDR1 is SGHTA and CDR2 is FQGNSA. The CDR3 has 15 residues. Trimming cost V 4 bases and J 7 bases; bases outside gene matches: 5. The CDR3 DNA follows: TGTGCCAGCAGCTATCTAGCGGGAGGGCCTAATGAGCAGTTCTTC. This gives the protein CASSYLAGGPNEQFF. Together with reference TRBV7-2 and TRBJ2-1, the CDR3 gives the full variable domain: GAGVSQSPSNKVTEKGKDVELRCDPISGHTALYWYRQSLGQGLEFLIYFQGNSAPDKSGLPSDRFSAERTGGSVSTLTIQRTQQEDSAVYLCASSYLAGGPNEQFFGPGTRLTVL.

The chain uses TRBV28 and TRBJ2-3, with no clear D. The V gene's germline CDR1 is MDHEN and CDR2 SYDVKM. The germline V and J ends were trimmed by 5 bases and 1 base, with 10 bases remaining between them. This CDR3 has 14 amino acids. DNA for the CDR3: TGTGCCAGCAGTCCAGGAAGTCGCACAGATACGCAGTATTTT. Translated, it gives CASSPGSRTDTQYF.

The chain joins TRBV15 to TRBJ2-1, with a tentative D call TRBD2 (5 bases). Trimming stripped 1 base from V and 10 bases from J, with 8 bases between. CDR1 and CDR2 (germline): LNHNV, YYDKDF (reference sequence). This CDR3 is built from 12 residues. CDR3 bases: TGTGCCACCAGCAGAGGGTTAGCGGAGCAGTTCTTC. Translation gives CATSRGLAEQFF.

Here the CDR3 DNA reads TGTGCCAGCAGATCCGCCGGGACAGCGAAGAATGGCTACACCTTC. This encodes CASRSAGTAKNGYTF. The chain combines TRBV7-3 with TRBJ1-2; the match to TRBD1 covers 7 bases. V lost 6 bases, J lost 6 bases, and 13 bases stayed unmatched. Germline CDR1 SGHTA, CDR2 FQGTGA. The CDR3 loop spans 15 amino acids. The full variable domain, with the rest looked up from reference TRBV7-3 and TRBJ1-2, is GAGVSQTPSNKVTEKGKYVELRCDPISGHTALYWYRQSLGQGPEFLIYFQGTGAADDSGLPNDRFFAVRPEGSVSTLKIQRTERGDSAVYLCASRSAGTAKNGYTFGSGTRLTVV.

This chain uses TRBV7-2 with TRBJ2-4, with unresolved D. This CDR3 is 15 amino acids long. Germline-derived CDR1 and CDR2 are SGHTA and FQGNSA. V gave up 0 bases and J gave up 6 bases, with 12 bases separating them. The CDR3 DNA reads TGTGCCAGCAGCTTAGCGTTTGTCACGGTAAACATTCAGTACTTC. It is translated as CASSLAFVTVNIQYF.

Concerning this clone: A junction boundary mismatches the germline segment, possibly from a read error. CDR3 protein: CASSLAGTPNYGYTF. CDR3 bases: TGTGCCAGCAGTTTAGCCGGGACACCTAACTATGGCTACACCTTC. This rearrangement joins TRBV11-1 to TRBJ1-2; D might be TRBD1 (6 bases). The CDR3 is 15 amino acids. Germline V CDR1 and CDR2: SGHAT, FQDESV (reference sequence).

This clone was counted a single time. The chain uses TRBV5-1 and TRBJ2-2; D is ambiguous. The CDR3 has 13 residues. V was pared by 0 bases and J by 6 bases, with 6 bases between. Germline V lookup: CDR1 SGHRS, CDR2 YFSETQ. The CDR3 sequence: CASSLGQAGELFF. CDR3 coding DNA: TGCGCCAGCAGCTTGGGGCAGGCCGGGGAGCTGTTTTTT. The entire variable domain, with the rest obtained from reference TRBV5-1 and TRBJ2-2, is as follows: KAGVTQTPRYLIKTRGQQVTLSCSPISGHRSVSWYQQTPGQGLQFLFEYFSETQRNKGNFPGRFSGRQFSNSRSEMNVSTLELGDSALYLCASSLGQAGELFFGEGSRLTVL.

This clone was observed a single time. The chain uses TRBV7-7 and TRBJ2-1; D perhaps matches TRBD2 (5 bases). Germline lookup yields CDR1 SSHAT and CDR2 FNYEAQ (reference sequence). Trimming left V 4 bases short and J 6 bases short, with 10 bases between. CDR3 length equals 13 residues. CDR3 in DNA: TGTGCCAGCAGCTCAGTGAGCGGCAATGAGCAGTTCTTC. This sequence encodes CASSSVSGNEQFF.

V and J are TRBV2 and TRBJ2-5, with a weak D call TRBD2 (5 bases). Germline V gives CDR1 SNHLY, CDR2 FYNNEI. The CDR3 is made up of 12 amino acids. V was pared by 7 bases and J by 1 base, with 7 bases between. The CDR3 region is CASTGIQETQYF. The CDR3 nucleotides read TGTGCCAGCACGGGAATCCAAGAGACCCAGTACTTC.

The gene calls are TRBV2 and TRBJ2-5; 11 positions agree with TRBD2. The germline V gene has CDR1 SNHLY and CDR2 FYNNEI. The CDR3 totals 16 residues. The trim removed 2 bases at V and 2 bases at J, leaving 4 bases unmatched. CDR3 coding DNA: TGTGCCAGCAGTGAACGGATAGCGGGAGGGCAAGAGACCCAGTACTTC. Amino acid sequence: CASSERIAGGQETQYF.

The chain carries TRBV9 and TRBJ2-3; 12 bases match TRBD2. CDR1 SGDLS and CDR2 YYNGEE come from the germline V gene. The CDR3 has 15 residues. With V trimmed by 3 bases and J by 4 bases, 3 bases remained unmatched. The CDR3 bases are TGTGCCAGCAGCGCTAGCGGGAGGGCCGCAGATACGCAGTATTTT. As protein: CASSASGRAADTQYF.

This chain connects TRBV5-1 to TRBJ2-2, with D perhaps TRBD1 (5 bases). Per the germline V gene, CDR1 is SGHRS and CDR2 is YFSETQ. This CDR3 region has 13 residues. Trimming took 0 bases from V and 6 from J, leaving 6 bases between them. CDR3 sequence: CASSLEGAGELFF. The CDR3 coding sequence is TGCGCCAGCAGCTTGGAAGGGGCCGGGGAGCTGTTTTTT.

The chain couples TRBV5-1 to TRBJ2-5; 10 bases are shared with TRBD2. V lost 4 bases and J lost 0; bases outside the gene matches: 9. The CDR3 loop spans 17 amino acids. CDR1 SGHRS and CDR2 YFSETQ come from the germline V gene. The CDR3 bases are TGCGCCAGCAGCAAAGGACTAGCGGAAACTAACCAAGAGACCCAGTACTTC. As protein: CASSKGLAETNQETQYF.

The chain couples TRBV6-5 to TRBJ1-2, with D tentatively TRBD1 (5 bases). Germline CDR1 MNHEY, CDR2 SVGAGI. Trimming left V 5 bases short and J 2 bases short, with 6 bases between. This CDR3 contains 12 residues. CDR3 bases: TGTGCCAGCAGTCCAGGGAACTATGGCTACACCTTC. It is translated as CASSPGNYGYTF.

V usage is TRBV18 and J usage is TRBJ1-1; D may be TRBD1 (5 bases). Germline V CDR1 and CDR2: KGHSH, LQKENI. With 3 bases removed from V and 5 bases from J, the gap between germline ends came to 16 bases. The CDR3 extends over 15 amino acids. The CDR3 DNA sequence: TGTGCCAGCTCACCCACACCCGGCGGGGGGACTGAAGCTTTCTTT. Its protein is CASSPTPGGGTEAFF.